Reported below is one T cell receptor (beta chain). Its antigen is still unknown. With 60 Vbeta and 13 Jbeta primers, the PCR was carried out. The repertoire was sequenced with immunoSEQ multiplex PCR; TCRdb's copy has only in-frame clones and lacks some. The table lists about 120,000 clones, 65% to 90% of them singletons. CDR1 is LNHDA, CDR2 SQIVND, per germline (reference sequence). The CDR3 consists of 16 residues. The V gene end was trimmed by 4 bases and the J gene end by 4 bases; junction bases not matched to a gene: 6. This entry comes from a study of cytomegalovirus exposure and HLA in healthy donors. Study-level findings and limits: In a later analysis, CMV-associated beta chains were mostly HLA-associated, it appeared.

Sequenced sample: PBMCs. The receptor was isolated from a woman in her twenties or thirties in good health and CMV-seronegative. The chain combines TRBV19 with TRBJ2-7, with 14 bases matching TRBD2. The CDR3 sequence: CASSRGLAGAFYEQYF. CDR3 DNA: TGTGCCAGTAGTAGGGGACTAGCGGGAGCCTTTTACGAGCAGTACTTC.